The next 4 T cell receptor beta chains were all read from a single sample in a study of early T cells in non-severe SARS-CoV-2 infection. TCRdb processed the 5' RACE reads anew with MiXCR; each CDR3 protein has one entry. The sample contains about 73,000 distinct CDR3 sequences, approximately 13% of which appear only once. Specimen: whole blood. The receptors originated from an adult who was a healthcare worker with PCR-confirmed SARS-CoV-2 infection or an uninfected control (not recorded which).

The chain combines TRBV20-1 with TRBJ1-4; the match to TRBD1 covers 7 bases. Per the germline V gene, CDR1 is DFQATT and CDR2 is SNEGSKA (reference sequence). The CDR3 runs 15 residues. The junction had 14 bases not matched to a gene; V was cut back by 5 bases and J by 8 bases. CDR3 loop: CSAPPDRDGREKLFF. CDR3 coding DNA: TGCAGTGCTCCGCCCGACAGGGATGGTCGCGAAAAACTGTTTTTT.

This clonotype was counted at least ten times. This chain connects TRBV7-9 to TRBJ1-1; 12 positions match TRBD1. Per germline, CDR1 SEHNR and CDR2 FQNEAQ (reference sequence). This CDR3 comprises 18 residues. V shed 2 bases and J 4 bases; nucleotides not matched to a gene: 11. The CDR3 region is CASSLSRDRGRGGTEAFF. In DNA form, the CDR3 reads TGTGCCAGCAGCTTAAGCCGGGACAGGGGGCGCGGTGGCACTGAAGCTTTCTTT.

This clonotype was seen ten or more times. The chain combines TRBV7-9 with TRBJ2-5; weak D call: TRBD1 (6 bases). V shed 1 base and J shed 3 bases, with 15 bases lying between them. CDR3 size: 16 residues. Germline V lookup: CDR1 SEHNR, CDR2 FQNEAQ (reference sequence). The CDR3: CASSLEPQGLEETQYF. As DNA, the CDR3 is TGTGCCAGCAGCTTAGAGCCACAGGGTCTAGAAGAGACCCAGTACTTC.

As to this clonotype: Being one base from a much bigger clone, this may be a read error. The CDR3 is CASSLYTEAYF. The CDR3 DNA reads as TGTGCCAGCAGTCTATACACTGAAGCTTACTTT. The V gene is TRBV12-3 or TRBV12-4, the J gene TRBJ1-1; D remains unclear. This CDR3 has 11 residues.